This T cell receptor beta chain was obtained from a study of T cells in Graves' hyperthyroidism and ophthalmopathy. Amplified regions were TCR beta CDR3 sequences from RNA transcripts. TCR CDR3 underwent first-round RT-PCR with the HTBI primer set. TCRdb re-called the multiplex PCR reads with MiXCR, one entry per CDR3 protein. Of 540,000 or so distinct CDR3 sequences in the sample, about half were seen once. This clonotype occurred many times. The source material was peripheral blood or thyroid tissue (not recorded which). This TCR came from an adult woman with Graves' disease, either hyperthyroidism or ophthalmopathy (not recorded which).

The CDR3 here is CASSDPNRPSGEQYF. Written as DNA, the CDR3 is TGTGCCAGCAGTGATCCCAACCGGCCTAGCGGCGAGCAGTACTTC. The chain links TRBV28 to TRBJ2-7, with 7 bases identical to TRBD2. V shed 5 bases and J 6 bases; nucleotides not matched to a gene: 13. The CDR3 spans 15 residues. CDR1 and CDR2 from the germline V gene are MDHEN and SYDVKM. Drawing the rest from reference TRBV28 and TRBJ2-7, the complete variable domain is DVKVTQSSRYLVKRTGEKVFLECVQDMDHENMFWYRQDPGLGLRLIYFSYDVKMKEKGDIPEGYSVSREKKERFSLILESASTNQTSMYLCASSDPNRPSGEQYFGPGTRLTVT.